This T cell receptor beta chain originates from a study of blood T cell repertoires in COVID-19. It was during active infection that Seattle patients were enrolled and then longitudinally followed. Assay: immunoSEQ multiplex PCR; the TCRdb copy retains only in-frame clones and omits some. Of 270,000 or so clones in the sample, 90% were seen once. V was trimmed by 4 bases and J by 0 bases, leaving 11 bases between them. The CDR3 extends over 15 amino acids. Germline CDR1 LGHDT, CDR2 YNNKEL (reference sequence). The rearrangement uses TRBV3-1 (or the pseudogene TRBV3-2) and TRBJ2-3; a possible D gene is TRBD2 (6 bases). The TCR originated in a woman aged 60-75 years with COVID-19, enrolled during active disease. The sequenced material came from peripheral blood. In DNA, the CDR3 is TGTGCCAGCAGCCGCGGGGCACCGAGCACAGATACGCAGTATTTT. Its protein is CASSRGAPSTDTQYF.